These 8 T cell receptor beta chains were sequenced from one sample in a study of T cells and Merkel cell carcinoma outcomes. Produced via immunoSEQ multiplex PCR; TCRdb's table is partial and in-frame only. The sample includes roughly 14,000 clones, around 87% of them seen just once. Sequenced input: tumor tissue from Merkel cell carcinoma. The receptors derive from a human donor with Merkel cell carcinoma.

The rearrangement uses TRBV19 and TRBJ1-1; 9 bases align to TRBD1. The CDR3 is 13 amino acids. Germline CDR1 and CDR2: LNHDA and SQIVND (reference sequence). V gave up 4 bases and J gave up 4 bases; unmatched junction bases: 1. The CDR3 DNA is TGTGCCAGTAGTAAGACAGGGGGCACTGAAGCTTTCTTT. Amino acids: CASSKTGGTEAFF.

The V call is TRBV15, the J call TRBJ2-2, with 8 bases identical to TRBD2. Germline V lookup: CDR1 LNHNV, CDR2 YYDKDF (reference sequence). This CDR3 has 16 amino acids. V dropped 7 bases and J dropped 5; count of bases not matched to a gene: 12. As DNA, the CDR3 is TGTGCCACCACCCCGGTGAGCGGGAGTATTACCGGGGAGCTGTTTTTT. Amino acid sequence: CATTPVSGSITGELFF.

The chain is built from TRBV4-2 and TRBJ1-5; TRBD1 matches 7 bases. The germline V gene has CDR1 LGHNA and CDR2 YNFKEQ. CDR3 length: 17 amino acids. Trimming cost V 0 bases and J 5 bases; bases outside gene matches: 10. CDR3 nucleotides: TGTGCCAGCAGCCAAGAAAATTTTAAACAGGGGTATCAGCCCCAGCATTTT. The encoded protein is CASSQENFKQGYQPQHF.

V is TRBV4-1 and J is TRBJ1-2; no definite D call. CDR3 length equals 15 residues. Germline-derived CDR1 and CDR2 are MGHRA and YSYEKL. The ends were cut back, 0 bases at V and 1 base at J, with 9 bases in the middle. The chain's CDR3 is CASSQDETGNYGYTF. CDR3 in DNA: TGCGCCAGCAGCCAAGACGAAACCGGTAACTATGGCTACACCTTC.

The chain links TRBV7-3 to TRBJ2-1; 7 bases align to TRBD2. Germline V gene sequence: CDR1 SGHTA, CDR2 FQGTGA. The junction had 7 bases not matched to a gene; V was cut back by 4 bases and J by 7 bases. The CDR3 extends over 14 amino acids. CDR3 sequence (DNA): TGTGCCAGCAGCTACGGGACTAAGAGGAATGAGCAGTTCTTC. Its translation: CASSYGTKRNEQFF.

This clone was detected only a few times. The gene calls are TRBV5-1 and TRBJ1-6; 12 bases align to TRBD1. V was pared by 1 base and J by 9 bases, with 2 bases of the junction left unmatched. Germline assignment: CDR1 SGHRS and CDR2 YFSETQ. This CDR3 spans 15 amino acids. CDR3 DNA sequence: TGCGCCAGCAGCTTGAAGGGACAGGGGGCTTCACCCCTCCACTTT. The encoded protein is CASSLKGQGASPLHF. The entire variable domain, with the rest obtained from reference TRBV5-1 and TRBJ1-6, is as follows: KAGVTQTPRYLIKTRGQQVTLSCSPISGHRSVSWYQQTPGQGLQFLFEYFSETQRNKGNFPGRFSGRQFSNSRSEMNVSTLELGDSALYLCASSLKGQGASPLHFGNGTRLTVT.

A word on this clone: Other nucleotide sequences from this sample produce the same CDR3. The V gene is TRBV14, the J gene TRBJ2-1, with D tentatively TRBD1 (6 bases). The germline V gene has CDR1 SGHDN and CDR2 FVKESK. The length of the CDR3 is 16 residues. With 0 bases removed from V and 4 bases from J, the gap between germline ends came to 13 bases. The CDR3: CASSQDKQGAYNEQFF. The DNA for the CDR3 is TGTGCCAGCAGCCAAGATAAACAGGGCGCGTACAATGAGCAGTTCTTC.

V is TRBV7-3 and J is TRBJ1-2; no clear D gene. Germline V gene data show CDR1 as SGHTA and CDR2 as FQGTGA. The CDR3 length is 15 residues. The V end was cut by 2 bases, the J end by 6 bases, with 16 bases between. The CDR3 reads CASSLLGGQPHGYTF. DNA of the CDR3: TGTGCCAGCAGCTTATTGGGAGGGCAGCCTCATGGCTACACCTTC.